The T cell receptor (beta chain) described here comes from a study of blood T cells in healthy people across ages. Study in general: About one barcoded TCR beta cDNA was captured per two T cells.

This clonotype was seen a few times. The use of a sample-barcoded 5' primer and a J-beta primer mix characterized a second PCR of roughly 7 to 11 cycles. One entry per CDR3 protein results from TCRdb running MiXCR on the 5' RACE reads. The table includes roughly 830,000 distinct CDR3 sequences, around 62% detected once. The receptor was derived from a man younger than 45 in good health. Specimen: blood.

DNA for the CDR3: TGTGCCAGCAGTTTACAAGGGGGGCGATTCTTAAACGAGCAGTACTTC. Translation gives CASSLQGGRFLNEQYF. The chain combines TRBV28 with TRBJ2-7; D possibly uses TRBD1 or TRBD2 (6 bases each). The germline CDR1 and CDR2 sequences are MDHEN and SYDVKM. This CDR3 comprises 16 residues. Deletions cut 2 bases from V and 5 bases from J, with 19 bases between.